This entry lists 9 T cell receptor beta chains sequenced from one sample in a study of cytomegalovirus exposure and HLA in healthy donors. PCR involved 60 Vbeta and 13 Jbeta primers. Profiling relied on immunoSEQ multiplex PCR, and the TCRdb table lists in-frame clones only, not all of them. The sample records some 94,000 clones, 69% being singletons. Specimen: PBMCs. The receptors were gathered from a man between 50 and 59 years old in good health and CMV-seronegative.

The chain employs TRBV10-3 and TRBJ2-7; the match to TRBD2 covers 8 bases. The CDR3 covers 13 residues. Per germline, CDR1 ENHRY and CDR2 SYGVKD. Trimming removed 8 bases from V and 0 bases from J; junction bases left unmatched: 3. CDR3 nucleotides: TGTGCCATCTGGAGCGGGAGCTCCTACGAGCAGTACGTC. This encodes CAIWSGSSYEQYV.

This chain links TRBV5-6 with TRBJ2-7; weak D call: TRBD2 (5 bases). This CDR3 is built from 17 residues. V was shortened by 0 bases and J by 5 bases, with 21 bases between the two germline ends. The germline gives CDR1 SGHDT, CDR2 YYEEEE. The CDR3 coding sequence is TGTGCCAGCAGCTTGGTCCCCGGGATCGAGGGAGCGGACGAGCAGTACGTC. Translated, it gives CASSLVPGIEGADEQYV.

This chain links TRBV9 with TRBJ1-4, with a tentative D call TRBD1 (6 bases). From germline, CDR1 is SGDLS and CDR2 YYNGEE. Trimming cost V 0 bases and J 11 bases, with 14 bases left between them. The CDR3 sequence is 14 residues long. CDR3 region: CASSVGGGIEKLFF. In DNA form, the CDR3 reads TGTGCCAGCAGCGTAGGAGGGGGAATTGAGAAACTGTTTTTT.

The V gene is TRBV28, the J gene TRBJ1-5; the D gene is possibly TRBD1 (5 bases). Trimming shortened V by 3 bases and J by 5 bases, and 11 bases separated the two germline ends. CDR1 MDHEN and CDR2 SYDVKM come from the germline V gene. The CDR3 length is 14 residues. The CDR3 nucleotides are TGTGCCAGCAGTTTGGGGCAGGGTTATCAGCCCCAGCATTTT. It translates to CASSLGQGYQPQHF.

This chain links TRBV7-9 with TRBJ1-4; D gene ambiguous. Germline assignment: CDR1 SEHNR and CDR2 FQNEAQ (reference sequence). CDR3 length equals 15 residues. Trimming left V 5 bases short and J 4 bases short, with 14 bases between. The DNA of the CDR3 is TGTGCCAGCAGCCCACGACATCGGGATAATGAAAAACTGTTTTTT. Translation: CASSPRHRDNEKLFF. The whole variable domain, filled in from reference TRBV7-9 and TRBJ1-4, reads DTGVSQNPRHKITKRGQNVTFRCDPISEHNRLYWYRQTLGQGPEFLTYFQNEAQLEKSRLLSDRFSAERPKGSFSTLEIQRTEQGDSAMYLCASSPRHRDNEKLFFGSGTQLSVL.

This chain uses TRBV5-6 with TRBJ2-1, with D maybe TRBD2 (5 bases). Trimming stripped 2 bases from V and 6 bases from J, with 12 bases between. The germline gives CDR1 SGHDT, CDR2 YYEEEE. CDR3 length: 14 residues. The CDR3 nucleotides read TGTGCCAGCAGCTTCCAGACGGGGTCCAATGAGCAGTTCTTC. This encodes CASSFQTGSNEQFF. The full variable domain, completed using reference TRBV5-6 and TRBJ2-1, is DAGVTQSPTHLIKTRGQQVTLRCSPKSGHDTVSWYQQALGQGPQFIFQYYEEEERQRGNFPDRFSGHQFPNYSSELNVNALLLGDSALYLCASSFQTGSNEQFFGPGTRLTVL.

The V call is TRBV5-4, the J call TRBJ2-1; the match to TRBD1 covers 7 bases. The germline V gene has CDR1 SGHNT and CDR2 YYREEE (reference sequence). This CDR3 is 15 amino acids long. J was trimmed by 5 bases and V by 4 bases; bases with no gene match: 9. Here the CDR3 DNA reads TGTGCCAGCAGCACCAGGACAGGTTCTAACAATGAGCAGTTCTTC. Translation: CASSTRTGSNNEQFF.

The rearrangement links TRBV6-1 to TRBJ2-7; 8 nucleotides line up with TRBD2. CDR3 size: 13 residues. Germline trimming cut 3 bases from V and 6 bases from J; bases unmatched to any gene: 4. Germline CDR1 is MNHNS and CDR2 is SASEGT. The CDR3 DNA reads as TGTGCCAGCAGTGAGCGGGAGGAGCTCGAGCAGTACGTC. As protein: CASSEREELEQYV.

V is TRBV4-3 and J is TRBJ1-2; a possible D gene is TRBD1 (5 bases). The CDR3 is 15 residues long. Trimming stripped 4 bases from V and 4 bases from J, with 16 bases between. The germline gives CDR1 LGHNA, CDR2 YSLEER. CDR3 sequence reads: CASSLRTTGSYGYTF. CDR3 bases: TGCGCCAGCAGCCTCCGAACCACAGGATCCTATGGCTACACCTTC.